Below, one T cell receptor (beta chain) is given with its context. Per the original data handling: Amplification of reference gene primers provided the estimated nucleated cell counts. Assay used: immunoSEQ multiplex PCR; TCRdb lists only in-frame clones, some missing. V and J calls and clone size are as listed in that table; D and trimming were resolved from the DNA. This table has 100,000 to 150,000 clones, over 60% appearing once. The sample is drawn from a study of blood T cell repertoires in COVID-19. Study overall: Sites across the United States, Italy and Spain contributed samples from acute and convalescent COVID-19. PBMCs, B-cell-depleted T cells, or T cells provided the cDNA or gDNA that made up the material.

CDR1 and CDR2 from the germline V gene are GTSNPN and SVGIG (reference sequence). The ends were cut back, 2 bases at V and 0 bases at J, with 8 bases in the middle. CDR3 length equals 14 residues. What was sequenced was peripheral blood. V gene TRBV30 combines with J gene TRBJ2-1; D remains ambiguous. This receptor was taken from a woman aged 70-85 years with acute or convalescent COVID-19. CDR3 sequence: CAWSFLSSYNEQFF. DNA of the CDR3: TGTGCCTGGAGTTTCCTGTCCTCCTACAATGAGCAGTTCTTC.